These 27 T cell receptor beta chains were sequenced from one sample in a study of T cells in Graves' hyperthyroidism and ophthalmopathy. TCR beta CDR3 region amplification was performed from RNA transcripts. In the first-round RT-PCR of the TCR CDR3, the HTBI primer set was used. Each CDR3 protein gets one entry after TCRdb re-called the multiplex PCR reads with MiXCR. The top ten clones hold about two fifths of a sample with more than 500,000 distinct CDR3 sequences, approximately 48% of them seen once. The source material was peripheral blood or thyroid tissue (not recorded which). These receptors originate from an adult woman with Graves' disease, either hyperthyroidism or ophthalmopathy (not recorded which).

This clonotype was picked up many times. J is TRBJ1-1 and V is TRBV11-2; 9 bases line up with TRBD1. Trimming removed 2 bases from V and 11 bases from J; junction bases left unmatched: 18. Germline-derived CDR1 and CDR2 are SGHAT and FQNNGV. The CDR3 contains 17 residues. The CDR3 loop reads CASSLTPRTGANLGAFF. DNA for the CDR3: TGTGCCAGCAGCTTAACCCCTCGGACAGGGGCGAACCTAGGTGCTTTCTTT.

This clonotype was recorded once. This may arise from a read error, as a much more abundant clone is one base away. V and J are TRBV2 and TRBJ2-7; no definite D call. V shed 6 bases and J shed 4 bases, with 16 bases lying between them. CDR3 size: 14 residues. CDR1 is SNHLY and CDR2 is FYNNEI in the germline V gene. CDR3 residues: CASSSQETIYEQYF. For the CDR3, the DNA is TGTGCCAGCAGCTCGCAAGAGACCATATACGAGCAGTACTTC. Filled out from reference TRBV2 and TRBJ2-7, the complete variable domain reads EPEVTQTPSHQVTQMGQEVILRCVPISNHLYFYWYRQILGQKVEFLVSFYNNEISEKSEIFDDQFSVERPDGSNFTLKIRSTKLEDSAMYFCASSSQETIYEQYFGPGTRLTVT.

The V call is TRBV15, the J call TRBJ2-6; no definite D call. V was shortened by 5 bases and J by 2 bases, with 7 bases between the two germline ends. Germline assignment: CDR1 LNHNV and CDR2 YYDKDF (reference sequence). The CDR3 is 14 amino acids. This CDR3 reads CATSFKAGANVLTF. CDR3 DNA: TGTGCCACCAGCTTTAAAGCTGGGGCCAACGTCCTGACTTTC.

In this sample, this clonotype turned up once. V is TRBV20-1 and J is TRBJ2-7; tentative D call: TRBD2 (5 bases). This CDR3 spans 13 amino acids. Trimming left V 6 bases short and J 4 bases short, with 16 bases between. Germline V gene lookup returns CDR1 DFQATT and CDR2 SNEGSKA (reference sequence). DNA for the CDR3: TGCAGTGCATTTCGGGGTATTTCTTACGAGCAGTACTTC. Translation gives CSAFRGISYEQYF.

There are a few counts of this clonotype. The chain uses TRBV29-1 and TRBJ1-2; D possibly corresponds to TRBD1 (5 bases). V dropped 1 base and J dropped 6 bases, with 9 bases sitting between them. CDR3 length: 12 amino acids. Germline V gene data show CDR1 as SQVTM and CDR2 as ANQGSEA. This CDR3 is CSVEGGGDGYTF. CDR3 DNA: TGCAGCGTTGAAGGGGGCGGAGATGGCTACACCTTC.

This clonotype was recorded many times. This chain connects TRBV20-1 to TRBJ1-5; D not resolved. Germline CDR1 DFQATT, CDR2 SNEGSKA (reference sequence). CDR3 length: 16 residues. The V end lost 6 bases, the J end lost 2 bases, and 20 bases lay between the germline ends. The CDR3 DNA reads TGCAGTGCAGCCGGTGGCCCGACAATAGGCAATCAGCCCCAGCATTTT. Its protein is CSAAGGPTIGNQPQHF.

This clonotype was seen many times. This sequence joins TRBV5-1 and TRBJ2-7; 10 positions match TRBD1. Germline V CDR1 and CDR2: SGHRS, YFSETQ. This CDR3 comprises 14 residues. V shed 1 base and J 6 bases; nucleotides not matched to a gene: 4. The CDR3 is CASSLWDRGGEQYF. The DNA for the CDR3 is TGCGCCAGCAGCTTGTGGGACAGGGGAGGCGAGCAGTACTTC. The full variable domain, its missing parts supplied by reference TRBV5-1 and TRBJ2-7, is KAGVTQTPRYLIKTRGQQVTLSCSPISGHRSVSWYQQTPGQGLQFLFEYFSETQRNKGNFPGRFSGRQFSNSRSEMNVSTLELGDSALYLCASSLWDRGGEQYFGPGTRLTVT.

This sequence joins TRBV10-1 and TRBJ2-7; possibly TRBD2 for D (6 bases). From germline, CDR1 is WNHNN and CDR2 SYGVQD (reference sequence). The V end lost 9 bases, the J end lost 3 bases, and 15 bases lay between the germline ends. The CDR3 sequence is 13 residues long. The CDR3 protein is CARRTGTFYEQYF. CDR3 bases: TGCGCCAGGAGGACCGGGACTTTCTACGAGCAGTACTTC.

Only one count was recorded for this clonotype. The rearrangement joins TRBV19 to TRBJ1-6; D gene ambiguous. The CDR3 has 13 amino acids. Per germline, CDR1 LNHDA and CDR2 SQIVND (reference sequence). Deletions cut 5 bases from V and 8 bases from J, with 10 bases between. CDR3 nucleotides: TGTGCCAGTAGTTCCTACACGGATTCACCCCTCCACTTT. Protein sequence: CASSSYTDSPLHF.

V usage is TRBV7-7 and J usage is TRBJ2-2; no firm D call. CDR1 SSHAT and CDR2 FNYEAQ come from the germline V gene (reference sequence). CDR3 length: 13 residues. Trimming left V 5 bases short and J 7 bases short, with 11 bases between. The CDR3 DNA reads as TGTGCCAGCAGCGTTACCCAGATCGGGGAGCTGTTTTTT. This gives the protein CASSVTQIGELFF.

This clonotype occurred many times. The rearrangement uses TRBV7-9 and TRBJ2-2, with 10 bases aligning to TRBD1. Germline V lookup: CDR1 SEHNR, CDR2 FQNEAQ (reference sequence). CDR3 length equals 15 residues. V trimming: 3 bases; J trimming: 3 bases; junction bases outside the gene matches: 1. The CDR3 DNA is TGTGCCAGCAGCTTGGGGACAGGGGACACCGGGGAGCTGTTTTTT. It yields the protein CASSLGTGDTGELFF.

This clonotype has just a few counts. The chain employs TRBV10-3 and TRBJ1-1, with 10 bases that match TRBD1. The CDR3 runs to 14 residues. From germline, CDR1 is ENHRY and CDR2 SYGVKD. The J segment lost 0 bases and the V segment lost 8 bases, leaving 3 bases of the junction unmatched. The CDR3 here is CAIRQGAMNTEAFF. DNA for the CDR3: TGTGCCATCCGACAGGGGGCAATGAACACTGAAGCTTTCTTT.

This clonotype was observed a single time. This sequence joins TRBV15 and TRBJ1-2; D gene ambiguous. The germline CDR1 and CDR2 sequences are LNHNV and YYDKDF (reference sequence). This CDR3 has 14 amino acids. Between the trimmed V and J ends, which lost 10 bases and 1 base, there was a span of 16 bases. CDR3 bases: TGTGCCAGCAGTTTGGGATCACTTAACTATGGCTACACCTTC. Translation gives CASSLGSLNYGYTF.

At least ten counts were recorded for this clonotype. The chain carries TRBV20-1 and TRBJ1-1, with D unclear. The germline CDR1 and CDR2 sequences are DFQATT and SNEGSKA (reference sequence). The CDR3 totals 13 residues. V lost 1 base and J 0 bases, leaving 6 bases between the germline ends. The CDR3 DNA is TGCAGTGCTAGAGTGGGTATGAACACTGAAGCTTTCTTT. As protein: CSARVGMNTEAFF.

The gene calls are TRBV14 and TRBJ2-2, with 10 bases matching TRBD2. V was clipped by 6 bases and J by 4 bases; unmatched bases: 11. There are 17 residues in the CDR3. Germline lookup yields CDR1 SGHDN and CDR2 FVKESK. DNA for the CDR3: TGTGCCAGCAGTGGTTCGCTAGCGGGAGTCGGCACCGGGGAGCTGTTTTTT. Translation gives CASSGSLAGVGTGELFF.

The genes are TRBV2 and TRBJ1-5; 7 bases match TRBD1. Germline lookup yields CDR1 SNHLY and CDR2 FYNNEI. The CDR3 has 14 residues. Unmatched junction bases numbered 7, after V lost 7 bases and J lost 4 bases. The CDR3 DNA is TGTGCCAGCATGTTTGAGGGACAGAATCAGCCCCAGCATTTT. This encodes CASMFEGQNQPQHF.

The chain couples TRBV27 to TRBJ1-1; TRBD1 is a possible D gene (5 bases). The V end was cut by 7 bases, the J end by 3 bases, with 12 bases between. This CDR3 region has 13 residues. Germline CDR1 MNHEY, CDR2 SMNVEV (reference sequence). This CDR3 is CASNSDTHTEAFF. For the CDR3, the DNA is TGTGCCAGCAACTCGGACACCCACACTGAAGCTTTCTTT.

This clonotype was detected only once. The CDR3 sequence is CASSLDRENSPLHF. CDR3 sequence (DNA): TGTGCCAGCAGCCTGGACAGGGAGAATTCACCCCTCCACTTT. The rearrangement links TRBV7-9 to TRBJ1-6; 8 nucleotides agree with TRBD1. The CDR3 is 14 amino acids. Germline V CDR1 and CDR2: SEHNR, FQNEAQ (reference sequence). Trimming at V came to 5 bases and at J to 7 bases, leaving 4 bases not matched to a gene.

The V and J genes are TRBV7-6 and TRBJ2-7; weak D call: TRBD2 (5 bases). The CDR3 sequence is 18 residues long. Germline loops: CDR1 SGHVS, CDR2 FNYEAQ. V lost 5 bases to trimming and J lost 0 bases, with 23 bases between them. The CDR3 sequence: CASSPLAKSTGYSYEQYF. CDR3 nucleotide sequence: TGTGCCAGCAGCCCATTAGCCAAAAGCACGGGGTACTCCTACGAGCAGTACTTC. Complete variable domain (other parts from reference TRBV7-6 and TRBJ2-7): GAGVSQSPRYKVTKRGQDVALRCDPISGHVSLYWYRQALGQGPEFLTYFNYEAQQDKSGLPNDRFSAERPEGSISTLTIQRTEQRDSAMYRCASSPLAKSTGYSYEQYFGPGTRLTVT.

V and J are TRBV6-5 and TRBJ2-2, with D perhaps matching TRBD2 (6 bases). CDR1 and CDR2 (germline): MNHEY, SVGAGI. The CDR3 has 14 amino acids. V shed 2 bases and J shed 5 bases, with 9 bases lying between them. CDR3 DNA: TGTGCCAGCAGTTACGATGGGGGGACCGGGGAGCTGTTTTTT. Translating gives CASSYDGGTGELFF.

This clonotype came up many times. The chain combines TRBV6-1 with TRBJ2-5, with D possibly TRBD1 on 5 matching bases. The length of the CDR3 is 13 residues. V was cut by 4 bases and J by 5 bases, with 11 bases left in between. Germline CDR1 and CDR2: MNHNS and SASEGT. The CDR3 DNA follows: TGTGCCAGCAGTGTCAGGGTATCGGAGACCCAGTACTTC. Its translation: CASSVRVSETQYF.

The sample holds a few counts of this clonotype. This rearrangement joins TRBV20-1 to TRBJ1-2; D unclear. Germline V gives CDR1 DFQATT, CDR2 SNEGSKA (reference sequence). The CDR3 is 12 residues long. The germline V and J ends were trimmed by 3 bases and 6 bases, with 11 bases remaining between them. In nucleotides, the CDR3 is TGCAGTGCTAGGAGGGAGTTAGATGGCTACACCTTC. As protein: CSARRELDGYTF.

The V call is TRBV7-6, the J call TRBJ1-5; D is unclear. V shed 5 bases and J shed 2 bases, with 16 bases lying between them. The V gene's germline CDR1 is SGHVS and CDR2 FNYEAQ. This CDR3 has 16 residues. CDR3 residues: CASSPEVGLGNQPQHF. The CDR3 nucleotides read TGTGCCAGCAGCCCGGAGGTCGGGCTCGGCAATCAGCCCCAGCATTTT.

The gene calls are TRBV20-1 and TRBJ1-3; a possible D gene is TRBD1 (5 bases). This CDR3 comprises 15 residues. V dropped 3 bases and J dropped 2 bases, with 14 bases sitting between them. Germline CDR1 is DFQATT and CDR2 is SNEGSKA (reference sequence). CDR3 sequence reads: CSASVPGGAGNTIYF. CDR3 sequence (DNA): TGCAGTGCTAGCGTCCCGGGAGGGGCTGGAAACACCATATATTTT.

The V and J genes are TRBV2 and TRBJ2-2; D gene ambiguous. Germline V gene sequence: CDR1 SNHLY, CDR2 FYNNEI. This CDR3 spans 13 amino acids. Trimming took off 3 bases at V and 8 bases at J, with 10 bases between the two ends. The CDR3: CASSEIGPGELFF. DNA of the CDR3: TGTGCCAGCAGTGAGATTGGACCGGGGGAGCTGTTTTTT.

The chain uses TRBV12-3 or TRBV12-4 and TRBJ1-2; 7 bases align to TRBD1. The CDR3 covers 16 residues. Trimming took 6 bases from V and 0 from J; bases not matched to a gene: 10. The CDR3 DNA follows: TGTGCCAGCAGCTTCGGACAGGCTTCAGCTAACTATGGCTACACCTTC. It specifies CASSFGQASANYGYTF.

This rearrangement joins TRBV15 to TRBJ2-5, with a tentative D call TRBD2 (5 bases). Per germline, CDR1 LNHNV and CDR2 YYDKDF (reference sequence). The V and J ends lost 3 bases and 5 bases respectively, with 16 bases between them. The CDR3 has 15 residues. In DNA form, the CDR3 reads TGTGCCACCAGCAGGCTTAGCGAACCCAGGGAGACCCAGTACTTC. This codes for CATSRLSEPRETQYF.